These 3 T cell receptor beta chains were sequenced from one sample in a study of T-cell memory formation after mild COVID-19. TCRdb reanalysed the 5' RACE reads using MiXCR and keeps one entry per CDR3 protein. The sample has 450,000 to 700,000 distinct CDR3 sequences; approximately 19% are singletons. Sequencing input: PBMCs or a T cell subset sorted from them (not recorded which). The source of these receptors is an adult woman who had mild COVID-19 (a few samples of this study predate the infection). Cell type and time point are not known.

The V gene is TRBV19, the J gene TRBJ2-2; TRBD1 matches at 8 bases. This CDR3 has 15 residues. Looked up from germline, CDR1 is LNHDA and CDR2 is SQIVND (reference sequence). Losses at the gene ends were 5 bases for V and 7 bases for J; bases not matched to a gene: 9. The CDR3 nucleotides are TGTGCCAGTAGTCAACCAGGGGGCGTTTTCGGGGAGCTGTTTTTT. Translating it yields CASSQPGGVFGELFF.

This chain links TRBV29-1 with TRBJ2-1, with 14 bases matching TRBD2. CDR3 length equals 13 residues. J was trimmed by 7 bases and V by 7 bases; bases with no gene match: 3. CDR1 is SQVTM and CDR2 is ANQGSEA in the germline V gene. CDR3 DNA sequence: TGCAGCGCAGGGACTAGCGGGGGTAATGAGCAGTTCTTC. It is translated as CSAGTSGGNEQFF.

V gene TRBV19 combines with J gene TRBJ2-1; 7 nucleotides line up with TRBD2. V shed 5 bases and J 6 bases; nucleotides not matched to a gene: 10. This CDR3 spans 15 amino acids. The germline V gene encodes CDR1 LNHDA and CDR2 SQIVND (reference sequence). CDR3 sequence: CASSHFGGISNEQFF. CDR3 in DNA: TGTGCCAGTAGTCACTTCGGGGGGATCTCCAATGAGCAGTTCTTC.